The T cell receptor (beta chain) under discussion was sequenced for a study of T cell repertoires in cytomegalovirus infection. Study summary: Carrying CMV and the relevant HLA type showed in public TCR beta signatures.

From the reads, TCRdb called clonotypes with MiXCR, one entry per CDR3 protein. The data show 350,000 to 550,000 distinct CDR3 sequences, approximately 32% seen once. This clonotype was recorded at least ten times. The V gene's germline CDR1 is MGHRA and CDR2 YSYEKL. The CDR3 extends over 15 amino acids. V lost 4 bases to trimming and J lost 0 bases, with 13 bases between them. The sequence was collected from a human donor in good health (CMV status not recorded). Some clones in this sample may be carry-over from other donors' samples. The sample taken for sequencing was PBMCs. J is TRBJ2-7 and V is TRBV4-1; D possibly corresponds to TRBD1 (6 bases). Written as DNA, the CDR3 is TGCGCCAGCAGCCTCGATTTACAGGGCTCCTACGAGCAGTACTTC. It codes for CASSLDLQGSYEQYF.